These 7 T cell receptor beta chains were all obtained from the same sample, sequenced in a study of cytomegalovirus exposure and HLA in healthy donors. Sequenced by immunoSEQ multiplex PCR; TCRdb stores in-frame clones only, minus some. The table shows approximately 300,000 clones, with approximately 90% occurring only once. The sequencing sample was made of PBMCs. The source is a woman in her twenties or thirties in good health and CMV-seropositive.

The chain couples TRBV9 to TRBJ2-3; D is tentatively TRBD1 or TRBD2 (5 bases each). CDR3 length: 15 amino acids. Trimming pared 0 bases from V and 5 bases from J, leaving 13 bases between. In germline, CDR1 is SGDLS, CDR2 YYNGEE. The CDR3 coding sequence is TGTGCCAGCAGCGTAGGAGGGGTGGGCCTAGATACGCAGTATTTT. It yields the protein CASSVGGVGLDTQYF.

V usage is TRBV6-1 and J usage is TRBJ2-2; D is perhaps TRBD1 (6 bases). Trimming cost V 4 bases and J 0 bases, with 9 bases left between them. The CDR3 runs 15 residues. Germline CDR1 reads MNHNS; CDR2 reads SASEGT. The CDR3 nucleotides are TGTGCCAGCAGTGTGGGACACACGAACACCGGGGAGCTGTTTTTT. It codes for CASSVGHTNTGELFF.

The sample holds a few counts of this clone. V and J are TRBV15 and TRBJ1-5, with 7 bases fitting TRBD1. This CDR3 is built from 16 residues. The J segment lost 5 bases and the V segment lost 5 bases, leaving 12 bases of the junction unmatched. Germline values: CDR1 LNHNV, CDR2 YYDKDF (reference sequence). Written as DNA, the CDR3 is TGTGCCACCAGCGACAGGGTGTATCGGGGTGATCAGCCCCAGCATTTT. Residues: CATSDRVYRGDQPQHF.

J is TRBJ1-4 and V is TRBV4-2; D is uncertain. CDR1 and CDR2 from the germline V gene are LGHNA and YNFKEQ. This CDR3 has 13 residues. The V and J ends lost 0 bases and 7 bases respectively, with 6 bases between them. This CDR3 reads CASSQDGSEKLFF. The CDR3 region has the DNA TGTGCCAGCAGCCAAGATGGGAGTGAAAAACTGTTTTTT.

Details on this clone: This specimen includes other DNA sequences encoding the same CDR3. The genes are TRBV19 and TRBJ1-1; D is uncertain. V dropped 1 base and J dropped 1 base, with 7 bases sitting between them. The CDR3 contains 14 residues. Germline CDR1 is LNHDA and CDR2 is SQIVND (reference sequence). The CDR3 bases are TGTGCCAGTAGTATAGGTACGCCGAACACTGAAGCTTTCTTT. This encodes CASSIGTPNTEAFF.

This chain links TRBV30 with TRBJ1-2; D not resolved. CDR3 length equals 13 residues. V gave up 2 bases and J gave up 7 bases, with 14 bases separating them. CDR1 and CDR2 (germline): GTSNPN, SVGIG (reference sequence). CDR3 in amino acids: CAWSSSGSSGYTF. As DNA, the CDR3 is TGTGCCTGGAGTAGCAGTGGGTCCTCTGGCTACACCTTC.

The chain links TRBV7-2 to TRBJ2-5; possibly TRBD2 for D (6 bases). Trimming left V 4 bases short and J 2 bases short, with 11 bases between. CDR1 is SGHTA, CDR2 FQGNSA, per germline. The CDR3 consists of 14 residues. The DNA of the CDR3 is TGTGCCAGCAGCTCTGGGACTGCACAAGAGACCCAGTACTTC. Its protein is CASSSGTAQETQYF.